Below are 11 T cell receptor beta chains sequenced from a single sample in a study of CD8 T cells in ankylosing spondylitis. One entry per CDR3 protein, called by TCRdb with MiXCR from the 5' RACE reads. This sample has 350,000 or so distinct CDR3 sequences, with 11% found just once. The sequenced sample consisted of blood, either unsorted or a sorted T cell fraction (not recorded which). The receptors originated from a female donor with ankylosing spondylitis or in good health (not recorded which).

This clonotype was found many times. The chain couples TRBV5-8 to TRBJ2-5; D is ambiguous. The CDR3 is made up of 16 amino acids. Trimming removed 4 bases from V and 4 bases from J, with 20 bases in between. In germline, CDR1 is SGHTS, CDR2 YDEGEE. The chain's CDR3 is CASSPGWAVIGETQYF. CDR3 nucleotides: TGTGCCAGCAGCCCTGGTTGGGCCGTAATTGGAGAGACCCAGTACTTC.

The table lists this clonotype with many counts. The gene calls are TRBV20-1 and TRBJ2-5, with 11 positions matching TRBD2. This CDR3 has 15 residues. Trimming at V came to 4 bases and at J to 2 bases, leaving 6 bases not matched to a gene. Germline lookup yields CDR1 DFQATT and CDR2 SNEGSKA (reference sequence). This CDR3 reads CSAKKLAGDQETQYF. The CDR3 nucleotides read TGCAGTGCTAAAAAACTAGCGGGGGATCAAGAGACCCAGTACTTC.

This clonotype was found a few times. One junction end disagrees with the germline gene, perhaps due to a read error. This chain connects TRBV3-1 to TRBJ2-7; D might be TRBD1 (5 bases). This CDR3 region has 13 residues. Germline V lookup: CDR1 LGHDT, CDR2 YNNKEL (reference sequence). The CDR3 region has the DNA TGTGCTAGCAGCCCCCAGGACAACTACGAGCAGTACTTC. This translates into CASSPQDNYEQYF.

This clonotype was seen ten or more times. J is TRBJ1-3 and V is TRBV5-5; TRBD1 might be the D (5 bases). The V gene's germline CDR1 is SGHKS and CDR2 YYEKEE (reference sequence). Deletions cut 5 bases from V and 0 bases from J, with 12 bases between. The CDR3 sequence is 15 residues long. The CDR3 region is CASSRDPRSGNTIYF. CDR3 coding DNA: TGTGCCAGCAGTCGGGACCCTCGCTCTGGAAACACCATATATTTT.

The rearrangement uses TRBV3-1 and TRBJ1-1, with a possible D match to TRBD1 (5 bases). V was pared by 2 bases and J by 1 base, with 17 bases between. This CDR3 has 17 residues. CDR1 and CDR2 from the germline V gene are LGHDT and YNNKEL (reference sequence). CDR3 DNA: TGTGCCAGCAGCCAATGGGGCATCCAATTAAAGAACACTGAAGCTTTCTTT. Translating gives CASSQWGIQLKNTEAFF.

This chain links TRBV7-6 with TRBJ1-1, with 7 bases matching TRBD1. With 0 bases clipped from V and 5 bases from J, the junction kept 9 bases outside the gene matches. CDR1 is SGHVS, CDR2 FNYEAQ, per germline. This CDR3 has 16 amino acids. CDR3 coding DNA: TGTGCCAGCAGCTTAGCTTGGACAGGCCGCGCGACTGAAGCTTTCTTT. The encoded protein is CASSLAWTGRATEAFF.

Ten or more counts support this clonotype. The CDR3, as DNA: TGCGCCAGCAGCTTTTCTAGCGGGAAAACCGGGGAGCTGTTTTTT. As protein: CASSFSSGKTGELFF. The rearrangement uses TRBV5-1 and TRBJ2-2; 9 nucleotides agree with TRBD2. The junction had 4 bases not matched to a gene; V was cut back by 2 bases and J by 5 bases. Germline V gene data show CDR1 as SGHRS and CDR2 as YFSETQ. This CDR3 has 15 residues.

The sample holds a few counts of this clonotype. The chain recombines TRBV5-1 with TRBJ2-1; 10 bases agree with TRBD2. The germline gives CDR1 SGHRS, CDR2 YFSETQ. Unmatched junction bases numbered 12, after V lost 4 bases and J lost 8 bases. This CDR3 region has 16 residues. The CDR3 region has the DNA TGCGCCAGCAGCCGAGCGGCTAGCGGGGGTTCAGATGAGCAGTTCTTC. Encoded protein: CASSRAASGGSDEQFF.

This chain links TRBV5-5 with TRBJ2-7; possible D gene TRBD1, 5 bases. The V end was cut by 2 bases, the J end by 5 bases, with 11 bases between. The CDR3 totals 13 residues. Germline V gene sequence: CDR1 SGHKS, CDR2 YYEKEE (reference sequence). CDR3 in amino acids: CASSFAGINEQYF. CDR3 DNA: TGTGCCAGCAGCTTCGCAGGGATCAACGAGCAGTACTTC. Filled out from reference TRBV5-5 and TRBJ2-7, the complete variable domain reads DAGVTQSPTHLIKTRGQQVTLRCSPISGHKSVSWYQQVLGQGPQFIFQYYEKEERGRGNFPDRFSARQFPNYSSELNVNALLLGDSALYLCASSFAGINEQYFGPGTRLTVT.

The chain couples TRBV5-5 to TRBJ2-3, with 7 bases that match TRBD2. The length of the CDR3 is 15 residues. Germline assignment: CDR1 SGHKS and CDR2 YYEKEE (reference sequence). V lost 5 bases to trimming and J lost 3 bases; unmatched junction nucleotides: 9. Here the CDR3 reads CASSAWEGATDTQYF. The CDR3 nucleotides are TGTGCCAGCAGTGCTTGGGAGGGCGCAACAGATACGCAGTATTTT. Full variable domain (missing parts from reference TRBV5-5 and TRBJ2-3): DAGVTQSPTHLIKTRGQQVTLRCSPISGHKSVSWYQQVLGQGPQFIFQYYEKEERGRGNFPDRFSARQFPNYSSELNVNALLLGDSALYLCASSAWEGATDTQYFGPGTRLTVL.

This clonotype was picked up many times. J is TRBJ1-5 and V is TRBV4-3; 7 bases fit TRBD1. This CDR3 contains 13 residues. J lost 6 bases, V lost 8 bases, and 7 bases had no gene match. Looked up from germline, CDR1 is LGHNA and CDR2 is YSLEER. In nucleotides, the CDR3 is TGCGCCAGCGCCACCCAGGGGGGTCAGCCCCAGCATTTT. Protein: CASATQGGQPQHF.